Each of the 11 T cell receptor beta chains below was sequenced from the same sample in a study of breast tumors, draining lymph nodes, adjacent tissues. TCRdb called the multiplex PCR reads again in MiXCR, with one record for every CDR3 protein. The sample includes 190,000 or so distinct CDR3 sequences, approximately 33% of them seen just once. The lymph nodes were axillary draining lymph nodes from breast cancer patients. Sequencing was carried out using axillary lymph node tissue. These receptors all come from a female donor with breast cancer. Some clones in this sample may be carry-over from other donors' samples.

The sample holds many counts of this clonotype. The chain uses TRBV4-3 and TRBJ2-1; 11 bases line up with TRBD2. After removal of 1 base from V and 10 bases from J, the junction contained 12 bases not matched to a gene. This CDR3 comprises 17 residues. Germline V gene sequence: CDR1 LGHNA, CDR2 YSLEER. DNA for the CDR3: TGCGCCAGCAGCCAAGTAGGCGAACTAGCGGGAGAGGGGGAGCAGTTCTTC. This encodes CASSQVGELAGEGEQFF.

This clonotype was counted only a few times. The gene calls are TRBV6-6 and TRBJ1-2; D may be TRBD1 (5 bases). The V gene lost 5 bases and the J gene lost 4 bases, with 11 bases spanning the gap. The CDR3 is 13 amino acids. The germline V gene encodes CDR1 MNHNY and CDR2 SVGAGI (reference sequence). CDR3 protein: CASSPQGLYGYTF. In DNA, the CDR3 is TGTGCCAGCAGTCCCCAGGGCCTCTATGGCTACACCTTC.

This clonotype was seen ten or more times. This chain connects TRBV7-9 to TRBJ2-1; no definite D call. Germline V lookup: CDR1 SEHNR, CDR2 FQNEAQ (reference sequence). The CDR3 is made up of 18 amino acids. V shed 4 bases and J shed 7 bases, with 26 bases lying between them. In nucleotides, the CDR3 is TGTGCCAGCAGCTACCCTCACGGATCCACTCCTCTGGGGAATGAGCAGTTCTTC. Translation: CASSYPHGSTPLGNEQFF. Looking up the rest from reference TRBV7-9 and TRBJ2-1 gives the full variable domain: DTGVSQNPRHKITKRGQNVTFRCDPISEHNRLYWYRQTLGQGPEFLTYFQNEAQLEKSRLLSDRFSAERPKGSFSTLEIQRTEQGDSAMYLCASSYPHGSTPLGNEQFFGPGTRLTVL.

This clonotype was recorded many times. DNA of the CDR3: TGCGCCAGCAGCCCCTTACTAGGGGGGCGCGATGAAAAACTGTTTTTT. Translated: CASSPLLGGRDEKLFF. The J gene is TRBJ1-4, the V gene TRBV4-1, with D maybe TRBD1 (6 bases). The CDR3 contains 16 residues. The V and J ends lost 4 bases and 6 bases respectively, with 18 bases between them. Germline-derived CDR1 and CDR2 are MGHRA and YSYEKL.

This clonotype was detected ten times or more. This chain joins TRBV29-1 and TRBJ2-3; 9 nucleotides line up with TRBD2. This CDR3 is 14 amino acids long. CDR1 is SQVTM, CDR2 ANQGSEA, per germline. V gave up 4 bases and J gave up 5 bases; unmatched junction bases: 7. The CDR3 bases are TGCAGCGTTGTTAGTAGCGGGGGAGGAGATACGCAGTATTTT. It translates to CSVVSSGGGDTQYF.

This clonotype was observed many times. V gene TRBV7-8 combines with J gene TRBJ1-5, with no clear D. V dropped 5 bases and J dropped 3 bases, with 14 bases sitting between them. The CDR3 length is 15 residues. Germline lookup yields CDR1 SGHVS and CDR2 FQNEAQ. The DNA for the CDR3 is TGTGCCAGCAGCCCCCTCCAGCACCCCAATCAGCCCCAGCATTTT. Translating it yields CASSPLQHPNQPQHF.

In its sample, this clonotype was seen many times. The gene calls are TRBV7-8 and TRBJ2-5, with D possibly matching TRBD2 (6 bases). The V gene's germline CDR1 is SGHVS and CDR2 FQNEAQ. CDR3 length: 16 residues. V was shortened by 3 bases and J by 3 bases, with 17 bases between the two germline ends. CDR3 sequence: CASSFSRAPGEETQYF. CDR3 in DNA: TGTGCCAGCAGCTTCTCCCGGGCCCCGGGGGAAGAGACCCAGTACTTC.

As to this clonotype: The CDR3 end shows no conserved phenylalanine or tryptophan, and so a read error is likely. The CDR3 region is CATSRNRDNTEAFS. The CDR3 coding sequence is TGTGCCACCAGCAGGAACAGGGATAACACTGAAGCTTTCTCT. The chain joins TRBV15 to TRBJ1-1, with a tentative D call TRBD1 (6 bases). CDR3 length: 14 amino acids. Germline V gene lookup returns CDR1 LNHNV and CDR2 YYDKDF (reference sequence). The germline V and J ends were trimmed by 3 bases and 2 bases, with 10 bases remaining between them.

The V and J genes are TRBV9 and TRBJ1-3; 10 positions agree with TRBD1. The CDR3 consists of 15 residues. The J segment lost 6 bases and the V segment lost 3 bases, leaving 6 bases of the junction unmatched. Per germline, CDR1 SGDLS and CDR2 YYNGEE. This CDR3 is CASSGPTGGLNTIYF. CDR3 nucleotides: TGTGCCAGCAGCGGGCCGACAGGGGGCCTAAACACCATATATTTT.

This clonotype was picked up many times. The chain recombines TRBV20-1 with TRBJ2-7, with D possibly being TRBD1 (6 bases). The germline V gene has CDR1 DFQATT and CDR2 SNEGSKA (reference sequence). Trimming shortened V by 3 bases and J by 5 bases, and 20 bases separated the two germline ends. The CDR3 covers 15 residues. In DNA, the CDR3 is TGCAGTGCTAGCCTAGTGGCAGGGGCAGAGGACGAGCAGTACTTC. It encodes CSASLVAGAEDEQYF.

This clonotype was detected a few times. The chain links TRBV28 to TRBJ2-5, with TRBD2 matching 7 bases. The length of the CDR3 is 15 residues. Germline CDR1 and CDR2: MDHEN and SYDVKM. Germline trimming cut 3 bases from V and 1 base from J; bases unmatched to any gene: 5. Written as DNA, the CDR3 is TGTGCCAGCAGTTTCCTCCTAGCGGTCCAAGAGACCCAGTACTTC. The encoded protein is CASSFLLAVQETQYF. Using reference TRBV28 and TRBJ2-5 for the parts outside the CDR3, the full variable domain is DVKVTQSSRYLVKRTGEKVFLECVQDMDHENMFWYRQDPGLGLRLIYFSYDVKMKEKGDIPEGYSVSREKKERFSLILESASTNQTSMYLCASSFLLAVQETQYFGPGTRLLVL.